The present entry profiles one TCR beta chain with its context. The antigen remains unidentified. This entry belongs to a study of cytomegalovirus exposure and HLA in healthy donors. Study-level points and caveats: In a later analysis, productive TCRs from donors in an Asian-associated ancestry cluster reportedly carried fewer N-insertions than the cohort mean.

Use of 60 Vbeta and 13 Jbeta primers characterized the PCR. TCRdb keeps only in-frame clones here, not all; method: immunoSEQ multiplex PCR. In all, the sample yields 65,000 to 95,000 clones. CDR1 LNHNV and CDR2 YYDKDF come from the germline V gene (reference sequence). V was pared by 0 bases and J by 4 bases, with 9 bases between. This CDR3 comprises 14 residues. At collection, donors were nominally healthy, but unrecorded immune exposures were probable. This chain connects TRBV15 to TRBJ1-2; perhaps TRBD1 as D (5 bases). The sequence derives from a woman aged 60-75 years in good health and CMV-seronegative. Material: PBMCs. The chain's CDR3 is CATSRDRQGYGYTF. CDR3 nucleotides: TGTGCCACCAGCAGAGATCGTCAGGGCTATGGCTACACCTTC.